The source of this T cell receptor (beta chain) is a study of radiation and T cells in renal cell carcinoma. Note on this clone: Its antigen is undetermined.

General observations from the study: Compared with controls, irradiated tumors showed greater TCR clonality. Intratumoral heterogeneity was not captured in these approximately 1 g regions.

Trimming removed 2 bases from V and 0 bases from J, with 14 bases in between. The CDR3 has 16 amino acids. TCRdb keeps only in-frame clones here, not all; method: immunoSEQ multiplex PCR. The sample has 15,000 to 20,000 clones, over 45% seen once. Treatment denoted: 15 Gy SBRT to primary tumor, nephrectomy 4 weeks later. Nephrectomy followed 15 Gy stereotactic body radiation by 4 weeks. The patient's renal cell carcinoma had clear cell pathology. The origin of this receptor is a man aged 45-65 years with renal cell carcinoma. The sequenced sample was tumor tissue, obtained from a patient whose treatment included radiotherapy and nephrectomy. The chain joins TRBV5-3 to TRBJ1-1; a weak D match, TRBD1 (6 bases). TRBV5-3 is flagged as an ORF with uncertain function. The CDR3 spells CARSLRGSGMNTEAFF. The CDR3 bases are TGTGCCAGAAGCTTAAGGGGGTCCGGGATGAACACTGAAGCTTTCTTT.